The 20 T cell receptor beta chains below were found in one sample sequenced in a study of blood T cells in healthy people across ages. Through a sample-barcoded 5' primer and a J-beta primer mix, a second PCR was run for roughly 7 to 12 cycles. Via MiXCR, TCRdb re-called the 5' RACE reads, giving one row per CDR3 protein. The profile covers about 760,000 distinct CDR3 sequences, with 45% to 70% appearing a single time and 20% to 30% taken by the ten largest. Source material: blood. Every receptor here comes from a man aged 35 to 55 in good health.

CDR3 in amino acids: CASSSGLAGVPQYF. The CDR3 DNA sequence: TGTGCCAGCAGCTCGGGACTAGCGGGGGTGCCCCAGTACTTC. The chain combines TRBV7-3 with TRBJ2-5, with 14 bases aligning to TRBD2. The ends lost 4 bases at V and 9 bases at J; junction bases unmatched: 4. This CDR3 spans 14 amino acids. Germline CDR1 is SGHTA and CDR2 is FQGTGA.

This clonotype showed up just once. The chain links TRBV24-1 to TRBJ2-2; tentatively, D is TRBD2 (5 bases). V was shortened by 7 bases and J by 4 bases, with 15 bases between the two germline ends. The CDR3 is 15 amino acids. The germline gives CDR1 KGHDR, CDR2 SFDVKD. The CDR3 DNA sequence: TGTGCCACCAGCGACCCTGACGGAGGCACCGGGGAGCTGTTTTTT. Its protein product is CATSDPDGGTGELFF.

There are many counts of this clonotype. This rearrangement joins TRBV6-5 to TRBJ2-7; possibly TRBD2 for D (6 bases). The germline V gene encodes CDR1 MNHEY and CDR2 SVGAGI. V lost 0 bases to trimming and J lost 0 bases, with 6 bases between them. CDR3 length: 14 residues. CDR3 nucleotide sequence: TGTGCCAGCAGTTACTCGGGGGGCTCCTACGAGCAGTACTTC. It translates to CASSYSGGSYEQYF.

This clonotype was detected only a few times. The V call is TRBV12-3 or TRBV12-4, the J call TRBJ2-5, with 9 nucleotides matching TRBD1. V gave up 8 bases and J gave up 7 bases; unmatched junction bases: 8. The CDR3 sequence is 13 residues long. CDR3 residues: CASRTSTGGTQYF. The CDR3 DNA sequence: TGTGCCAGCCGCACATCGACAGGGGGGACCCAGTACTTC.

Only a few counts were recorded for this clonotype. V and J are TRBV7-9 and TRBJ2-5; 9 nucleotides agree with TRBD2. CDR3 length equals 15 residues. V lost 3 bases and J lost 3; bases outside the gene matches: 5. Germline V gene sequence: CDR1 SEHNR, CDR2 FQNEAQ (reference sequence). CDR3 in amino acids: CASSFLAGTKETQYF. For the CDR3, the DNA is TGTGCCAGCAGCTTCCTAGCGGGGACGAAAGAGACCCAGTACTTC.

The rearrangement links TRBV27 to TRBJ2-4; no definite D call. This CDR3 contains 17 residues. Trimming removed 2 bases at V and 5 bases at J, with 19 bases between. Germline lookup yields CDR1 MNHEY and CDR2 SMNVEV (reference sequence). CDR3 nucleotides: TGTGCCAGCAGTTTAATGGGCAGGCGGACGTACGAAAACATTCAGTACTTC. Protein: CASSLMGRRTYENIQYF.

This chain joins TRBV12-3 or TRBV12-4 and TRBJ1-2; 10 nucleotides align to TRBD1. This CDR3 contains 16 residues. The trim removed 1 base at V and 5 bases at J, leaving 7 bases unmatched. The DNA for the CDR3 is TGTGCCAGCAGTTTAGATCCTAGGGACAGGGGTTATGGCTACACCTTC. Translating gives CASSLDPRDRGYGYTF.

The genes are TRBV20-1 and TRBJ2-3, with TRBD2 identical over 7 bases. Unmatched junction bases numbered 12, after V lost 0 bases and J lost 3 bases. CDR3 length: 17 amino acids. From germline, CDR1 is DFQATT and CDR2 SNEGSKA (reference sequence). The CDR3 nucleotides read TGCAGTGCTAGAGACCTTAAAGCAGCGGGGAAAACAGATACGCAGTATTTT. Protein: CSARDLKAAGKTDTQYF.

The rearrangement links TRBV13 to TRBJ2-7, with 11 bases matching TRBD2. The CDR3 is made up of 16 amino acids. Per germline, CDR1 PRHDT and CDR2 FYEKMQ (reference sequence). After removal of 0 bases from V and 5 bases from J, the junction contained 6 bases not matched to a gene. CDR3: CASSLGAPGLADEQYF. CDR3 DNA: TGTGCCAGCAGCTTAGGGGCCCCGGGACTAGCGGACGAGCAGTACTTC.

The gene calls are TRBV11-3 and TRBJ2-7; D possibly corresponds to TRBD1 (6 bases). The CDR3 is made up of 13 amino acids. CDR1 and CDR2 (germline): SGHNT, YENEEA. V lost 4 bases to trimming and J lost 3 bases, with 10 bases between them. The CDR3 spells CASSSRQVYEQYF. CDR3 nucleotides: TGTGCCAGCAGCTCTCGACAGGTCTACGAGCAGTACTTC.

The chain couples TRBV6-1 to TRBJ2-3; D gene unclear. Trimming stripped 4 bases from V and 6 bases from J, with 20 bases between. Germline CDR1 and CDR2: MNHNS and SASEGT. CDR3 length equals 16 residues. CDR3 in DNA: TGTGCCAGCAGTGGGGAACTGAAGGGCCACCCGGATACGCAGTATTTT. Translated: CASSGELKGHPDTQYF.

This clonotype occurred a few times. V gene TRBV6-5 combines with J gene TRBJ2-5; TRBD1 might be the D (6 bases). CDR1 and CDR2 (germline): MNHEY, SVGAGI. The germline V and J ends were trimmed by 8 bases and 4 bases, with 11 bases remaining between them. The CDR3 sequence is 12 residues long. The DNA of the CDR3 is TGTGCCAGCCAAACAGGGACAGAGACCCAGTACTTC. Protein: CASQTGTETQYF.

This clonotype was observed once. This chain joins TRBV7-2 and TRBJ2-1, with 7 bases matching TRBD2. Germline CDR1 is SGHTA and CDR2 is FQGNSA. The CDR3 is 14 amino acids. The trim removed 1 base at V and 8 bases at J, leaving 5 bases unmatched. The CDR3 DNA reads TGTGCCAGCAGCTTAGGGACTAGTAGCGATGAGCAGTTCTTC. Translating gives CASSLGTSSDEQFF.

This chain uses TRBV28 with TRBJ2-7; 9 bases align to TRBD1. With V trimmed by 5 bases and J by 0 bases, 5 bases remained unmatched. CDR1 and CDR2 from the germline V gene are MDHEN and SYDVKM. This CDR3 region has 15 residues. The DNA for the CDR3 is TGTGCCAGCAGTCCTACAGGGGGCACCTCCTACGAGCAGTACTTC. This sequence encodes CASSPTGGTSYEQYF.

The J gene is TRBJ1-1, the V gene TRBV5-5; D may be TRBD1 (6 bases). V was shortened by 4 bases and J by 3 bases, with 13 bases between the two germline ends. CDR3 length: 14 amino acids. Germline CDR1 SGHKS, CDR2 YYEKEE (reference sequence). DNA of the CDR3: TGTGCCAGCAGCCAAAACCACAGGGACACTGAAGCTTTCTTT. It translates to CASSQNHRDTEAFF.

This clonotype was seen more than once but under ten times. CDR3 loop: CASTISGANVLTF. The CDR3 coding sequence is TGTGCCAGCACCATATCTGGGGCCAACGTCCTGACTTTC. The rearrangement uses TRBV6-2 or TRBV6-3 and TRBJ2-6; D gene unclear. The germline V gene encodes CDR1 MNHEY and CDR2 SVGEGT. The CDR3 contains 13 residues. V was clipped by 7 bases and J by 1 base, with 5 bases between them.

Notes on this clonotype: At one of its ends the junction is not consistent with the germline gene, which may arise from a read error. V is TRBV9 and J is TRBJ2-7, with a weak D call TRBD1 (6 bases). The germline gives CDR1 SGDLS, CDR2 YYNGEE. CDR3 length: 16 residues. CDR3 sequence reads: CASSVASGVSSYEEYF. CDR3 bases: TGTGCCAGCAGCGTAGCTTCAGGGGTGAGCTCCTACGAGGAGTACTTC. Based on the CDR3 plus reference TRBV9 and TRBJ2-7, the full variable domain is DSGVTQTPKHLITATGQRVTLRCSPRSGDLSVYWYQQSLDQGLQFLIQYYNGEERAKGNILERFSAQQFPDLHSELNLSSLELGDSALYFCASSVASGVSSYEEYFGPGTRLTVT.

V gene TRBV14 combines with J gene TRBJ2-1; TRBD2 agrees at 9 bases. Germline loops: CDR1 SGHDN, CDR2 FVKESK. V gave up 1 base and J gave up 13 bases; unmatched junction bases: 14. The CDR3 covers 16 residues. The CDR3 DNA reads as TGTGCCAGCAGCCAAGTTTCTAGCGGGGTTGTAGAGACCCAGTTCTTC. Translation: CASSQVSSGVVETQFF.

The rearrangement joins TRBV25-1 to TRBJ2-5; tentative D call: TRBD2 (5 bases). The CDR3 totals 16 residues. Between the trimmed V and J ends, which lost 0 bases and 2 bases, there was a span of 13 bases. Germline V gives CDR1 MGHDK, CDR2 SYGVNS. Here the CDR3 reads CASSEYPRDFQETQYF. In nucleotides, the CDR3 is TGTGCCAGCAGTGAATATCCGAGGGATTTTCAAGAGACCCAGTACTTC.

The CDR3 region is CASSQTGGRSTDTQYF. The DNA of the CDR3 is TGTGCCAGCTCACAAACAGGGGGACGGAGCACAGATACGCAGTATTTT. The gene calls are TRBV18 and TRBJ2-3, with 8 nucleotides matching TRBD1. The CDR3 has 16 amino acids. V dropped 4 bases and J dropped 0; count of bases not matched to a gene: 6. Germline V CDR1 and CDR2: KGHSH, LQKENI.